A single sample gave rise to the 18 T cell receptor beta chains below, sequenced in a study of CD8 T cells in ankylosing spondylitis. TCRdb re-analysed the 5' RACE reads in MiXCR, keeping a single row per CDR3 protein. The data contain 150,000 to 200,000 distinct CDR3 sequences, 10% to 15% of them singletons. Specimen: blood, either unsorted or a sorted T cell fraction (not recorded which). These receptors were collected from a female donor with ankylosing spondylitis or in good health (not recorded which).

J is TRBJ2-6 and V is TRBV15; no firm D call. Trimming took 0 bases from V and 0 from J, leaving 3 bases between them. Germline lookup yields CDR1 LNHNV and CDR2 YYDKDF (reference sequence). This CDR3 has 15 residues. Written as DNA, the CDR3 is TGTGCCACCAGCAGAGACAACTCTGGGGCCAACGTCCTGACTTTC. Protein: CATSRDNSGANVLTF.

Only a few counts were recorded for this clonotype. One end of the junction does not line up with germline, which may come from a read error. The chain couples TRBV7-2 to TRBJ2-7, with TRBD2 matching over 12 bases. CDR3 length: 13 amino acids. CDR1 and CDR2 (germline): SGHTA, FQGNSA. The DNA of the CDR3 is TGTGCCAGCAGCCTAGCGGGAGGGTTCGAGCAGTACTTC. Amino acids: CASSLAGGFEQYF.

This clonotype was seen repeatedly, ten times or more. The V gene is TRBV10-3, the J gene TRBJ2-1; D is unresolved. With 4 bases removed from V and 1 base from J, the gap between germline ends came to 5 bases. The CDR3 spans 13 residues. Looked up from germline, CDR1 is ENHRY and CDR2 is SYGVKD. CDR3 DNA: TGTGCCATCAGTGGGCCTTCCTACAATGAGCAGTTCTTC. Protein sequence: CAISGPSYNEQFF.

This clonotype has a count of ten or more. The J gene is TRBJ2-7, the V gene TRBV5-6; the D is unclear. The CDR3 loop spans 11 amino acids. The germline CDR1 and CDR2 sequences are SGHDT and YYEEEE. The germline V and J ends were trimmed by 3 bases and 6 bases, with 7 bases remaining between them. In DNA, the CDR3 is TGTGCCAGCAGCTCGCGCGGCGAGCAGTACTTC. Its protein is CASSSRGEQYF.

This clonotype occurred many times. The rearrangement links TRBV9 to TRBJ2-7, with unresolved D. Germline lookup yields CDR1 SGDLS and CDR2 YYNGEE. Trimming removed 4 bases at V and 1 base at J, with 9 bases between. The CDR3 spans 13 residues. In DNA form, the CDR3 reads TGTGCCAGCAGCCCTGCTACATCCTACGAGCAGTACTTC. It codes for CASSPATSYEQYF.

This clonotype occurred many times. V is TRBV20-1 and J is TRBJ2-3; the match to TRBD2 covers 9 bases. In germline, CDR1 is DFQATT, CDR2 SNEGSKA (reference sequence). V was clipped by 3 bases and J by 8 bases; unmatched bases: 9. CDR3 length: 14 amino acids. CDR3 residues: CSARGGSSGSTQYF. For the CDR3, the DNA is TGCAGTGCTAGGGGAGGGAGTAGCGGGAGTACGCAGTATTTT.

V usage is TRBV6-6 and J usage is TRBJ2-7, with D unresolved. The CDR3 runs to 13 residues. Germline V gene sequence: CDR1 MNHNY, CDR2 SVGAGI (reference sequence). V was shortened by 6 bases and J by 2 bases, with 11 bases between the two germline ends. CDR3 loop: CASREHETYEQYF. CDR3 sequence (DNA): TGTGCCAGCAGAGAACACGAAACCTACGAGCAGTACTTC.

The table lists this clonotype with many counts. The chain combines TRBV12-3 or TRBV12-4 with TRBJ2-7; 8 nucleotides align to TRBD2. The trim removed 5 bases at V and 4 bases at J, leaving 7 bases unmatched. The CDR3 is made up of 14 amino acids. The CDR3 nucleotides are TGTGCCAGCAGTCCGACGGGGGGGACGTACGAGCAGTACTTC. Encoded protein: CASSPTGGTYEQYF.

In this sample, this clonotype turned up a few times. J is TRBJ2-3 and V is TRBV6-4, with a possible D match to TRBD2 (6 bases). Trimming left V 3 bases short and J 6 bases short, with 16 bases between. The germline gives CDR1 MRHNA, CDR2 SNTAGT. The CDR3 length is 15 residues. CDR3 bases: TGTGCCAGCAGTGAAGGAGCGGGTCAAGGGGATACGCAGTATTTT. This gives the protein CASSEGAGQGDTQYF.

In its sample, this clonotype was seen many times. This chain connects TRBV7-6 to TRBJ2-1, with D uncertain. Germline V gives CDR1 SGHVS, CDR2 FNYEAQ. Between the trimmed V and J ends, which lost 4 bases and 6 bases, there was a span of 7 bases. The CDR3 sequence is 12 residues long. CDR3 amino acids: CASSSQFNEQFF. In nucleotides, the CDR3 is TGTGCCAGCAGCTCCCAATTCAATGAGCAGTTCTTC. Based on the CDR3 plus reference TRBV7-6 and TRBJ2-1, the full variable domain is GAGVSQSPRYKVTKRGQDVALRCDPISGHVSLYWYRQALGQGPEFLTYFNYEAQQDKSGLPNDRFSAERPEGSISTLTIQRTEQRDSAMYRCASSSQFNEQFFGPGTRLTVL.

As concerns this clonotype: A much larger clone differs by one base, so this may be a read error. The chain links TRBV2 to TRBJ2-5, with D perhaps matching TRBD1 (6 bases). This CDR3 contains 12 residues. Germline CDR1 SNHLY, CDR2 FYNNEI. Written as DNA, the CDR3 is TGTACGACCAGGGGTGGCCAAGAGACCCAGTACTTC. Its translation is CTTRGGQETQYF. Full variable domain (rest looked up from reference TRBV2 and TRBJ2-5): EPEVTQTPSHQVTQMGQEVILRCVPISNHLYFYWYRQILGQKVEFLVSFYNNEISEKSEIFDDQFSVERPDGSNFTLKIRSTKLEDSAMYFCTTRGGQETQYFGPGTRLLVL.

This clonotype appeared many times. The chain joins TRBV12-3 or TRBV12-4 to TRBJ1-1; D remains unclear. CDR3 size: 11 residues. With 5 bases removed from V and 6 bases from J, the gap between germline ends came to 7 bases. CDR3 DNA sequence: TGTGCCAGCAGTGGTCTGTCTGAAGCTTTCTTT. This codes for CASSGLSEAFF.

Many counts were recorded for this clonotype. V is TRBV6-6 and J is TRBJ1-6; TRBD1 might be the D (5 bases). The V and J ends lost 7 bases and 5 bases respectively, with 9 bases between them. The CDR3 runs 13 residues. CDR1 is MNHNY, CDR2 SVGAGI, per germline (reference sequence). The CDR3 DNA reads TGTGCCAGCACTCAGACAGATAATTCACCCCTCCACTTT. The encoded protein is CASTQTDNSPLHF.

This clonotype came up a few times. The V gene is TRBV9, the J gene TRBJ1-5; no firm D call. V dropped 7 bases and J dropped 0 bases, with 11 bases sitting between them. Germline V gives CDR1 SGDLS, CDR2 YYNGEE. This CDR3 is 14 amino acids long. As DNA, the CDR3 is TGTGCCAGCGCTACCCTTGATAGCAATCAGCCCCAGCATTTT. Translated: CASATLDSNQPQHF.

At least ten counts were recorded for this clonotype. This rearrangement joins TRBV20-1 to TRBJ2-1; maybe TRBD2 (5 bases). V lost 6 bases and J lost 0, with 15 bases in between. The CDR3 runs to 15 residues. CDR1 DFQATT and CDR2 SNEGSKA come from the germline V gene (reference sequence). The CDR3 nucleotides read TGCAGTGCCCACAAGCTGGCGGGCTCCTACAATGAGCAGTTCTTC. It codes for CSAHKLAGSYNEQFF.

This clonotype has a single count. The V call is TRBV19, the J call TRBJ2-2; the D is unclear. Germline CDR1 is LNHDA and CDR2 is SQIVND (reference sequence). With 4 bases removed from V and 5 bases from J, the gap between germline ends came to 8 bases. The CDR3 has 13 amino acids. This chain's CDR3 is CASSNGPTGELFF. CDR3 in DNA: TGTGCCAGTAGTAATGGGCCGACCGGGGAGCTGTTTTTT.

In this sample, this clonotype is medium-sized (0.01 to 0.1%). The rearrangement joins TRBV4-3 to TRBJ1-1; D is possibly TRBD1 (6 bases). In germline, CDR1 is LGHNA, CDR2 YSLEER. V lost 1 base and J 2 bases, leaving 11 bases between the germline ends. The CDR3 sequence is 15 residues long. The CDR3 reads CASSQVAGANTEAFF. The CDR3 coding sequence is TGCGCCAGCAGCCAAGTCGCAGGGGCTAACACTGAAGCTTTCTTT.

CDR3 coding DNA: TGCAGCGTTGAAGATGGAGGGGGCGACGAGCAGTACTTC. Its protein is CSVEDGGGDEQYF. The chain carries TRBV29-1 and TRBJ2-7, with a possible D match to TRBD1 (7 bases). The CDR3 has 13 residues. Germline V gene lookup returns CDR1 SQVTM and CDR2 ANQGSEA. Between the trimmed V and J ends, which lost 0 bases and 5 bases, there was a span of 11 bases.